The clone carrying this TCR beta chain was seen once. The CDR3 runs to 15 residues. Per the germline V gene, CDR1 is LGHDT and CDR2 is YNNKEL (reference sequence). The ends lost 4 bases at V and 5 bases at J; junction bases unmatched: 5. These data come from a study of blood T cell repertoires in COVID-19. Sequencing used immunoSEQ multiplex PCR; TCRdb keeps in-frame clones, though not all of them. The sample lists 200,000 to 250,000 clones; 80% to 90% were seen once. The study drew participants aged about 18 to 89 years from 20 to 30 US areas. Clinical history reported by participants formed the basis on which cohorts were assigned.

The receptor was derived from a woman between 35 and 50 years old with acute COVID-19. J is TRBJ2-1 and V is TRBV3-1 (or the pseudogene TRBV3-2); 10 positions match TRBD1. Material for sequencing was PBMCs or T cells enriched from blood (not recorded which). The CDR3 loop is CASSPPGTGDNEQFF. In DNA form, the CDR3 reads TGTGCCAGCAGCCCCCCCGGGACAGGGGACAATGAGCAGTTCTTC.